The 18 T cell receptor beta chains below were found in one sample sequenced in a study of early T cells in non-severe SARS-CoV-2 infection. TCRdb reprocessed the 5' RACE reads with MiXCR, giving one entry per CDR3 protein. This table has 69,000 or so distinct CDR3 sequences, roughly 9.5% appearing once. The sample comprised whole blood. The source is an adult who was a healthcare worker with PCR-confirmed SARS-CoV-2 infection or an uninfected control (not recorded which).

V gene TRBV29-1 combines with J gene TRBJ1-2, with D tentatively TRBD1 (6 bases). The V and J ends lost 7 bases and 2 bases respectively, with 11 bases between them. Germline lookup yields CDR1 SQVTM and CDR2 ANQGSEA. The CDR3 is made up of 12 amino acids. CDR3 bases: TGCAGCGCAGGACAGCCAAACTATGGCTACACCTTC. As protein: CSAGQPNYGYTF.

Only a few counts were recorded for this clonotype. The J gene is TRBJ2-7, the V gene TRBV15; no firm D call. The germline CDR1 and CDR2 sequences are LNHNV and YYDKDF (reference sequence). V was pared by 0 bases and J by 2 bases, with 11 bases between. The CDR3 totals 15 residues. CDR3: CATSRDRGRTYEQYF. In DNA form, the CDR3 reads TGTGCCACCAGCAGAGATCGTGGACGGACCTACGAGCAGTACTTC.

The table lists this clonotype with many counts. This CDR3 is CASTTSGRLLAFF. The CDR3 DNA is TGTGCCAGCACAACCTCGGGCCGTCTCCTGGCTTTCTTT. The chain links TRBV11-2 to TRBJ1-1; no reliable D call. The CDR3 covers 13 residues. Trimming took 7 bases from V and 11 from J, leaving 20 bases between them. Germline V gene lookup returns CDR1 SGHAT and CDR2 FQNNGV.

This clonotype was seen many times. V usage is TRBV3-1 and J usage is TRBJ1-2; possibly TRBD1 for D (6 bases). The germline CDR1 and CDR2 sequences are LGHDT and YNNKEL (reference sequence). The CDR3 sequence is 11 residues long. Deletions cut 10 bases from V and 8 bases from J, with 14 bases between. Written as DNA, the CDR3 is TGTGCCACCCAGGCCGGGGGCGGCTACACCTTC. Encoded protein: CATQAGGGYTF.

This clonotype appeared many times. V usage is TRBV19 and J usage is TRBJ1-4, with D perhaps matching TRBD1 (6 bases). Between the trimmed V and J ends, which lost 7 bases and 7 bases, there was a span of 10 bases. Germline lookup yields CDR1 LNHDA and CDR2 SQIVND (reference sequence). The CDR3 runs 12 residues. The CDR3 spells CASTTGIEKLFF. The CDR3 bases are TGTGCCAGTACTACAGGGATTGAAAAACTGTTTTTT.

The chain joins TRBV7-8 to TRBJ2-1, with TRBD2 identical over 14 bases. Germline CDR1 is SGHVS and CDR2 is FQNEAQ. The CDR3 totals 17 residues. Trimming removed 5 bases from V and 1 base from J; junction bases left unmatched: 4. CDR3 region: CASSPRTSGRSYNEQFF. In DNA, the CDR3 is TGTGCCAGCAGCCCAAGGACTAGCGGGAGGTCCTACAATGAGCAGTTCTTC.

This clonotype showed up many times. This chain uses TRBV9 with TRBJ1-1; possible D gene TRBD1, 5 bases. Trimming stripped 3 bases from V and 5 bases from J, with 14 bases between. Germline CDR1 reads SGDLS; CDR2 reads YYNGEE. This CDR3 is 14 amino acids long. Here the CDR3 reads CASSAQGGGTEAFF. The CDR3 nucleotides are TGTGCCAGCAGCGCGCAGGGTGGTGGGACTGAAGCTTTCTTT.

This clonotype has a handful of counts. The genes are TRBV5-1 and TRBJ2-3; D remains unclear. This CDR3 has 13 residues. Germline lookup yields CDR1 SGHRS and CDR2 YFSETQ. Trimming stripped 4 bases from V and 0 bases from J, with 6 bases between. The CDR3 nucleotides read TGCGCCAGCAGCGATAGGAGCACAGATACGCAGTATTTT. Protein: CASSDRSTDTQYF. Together with reference TRBV5-1 and TRBJ2-3, the CDR3 gives the full variable domain: KAGVTQTPRYLIKTRGQQVTLSCSPISGHRSVSWYQQTPGQGLQFLFEYFSETQRNKGNFPGRFSGRQFSNSRSEMNVSTLELGDSALYLCASSDRSTDTQYFGPGTRLTVL.

In its sample, this clonotype was seen a few times. The chain recombines TRBV2 with TRBJ1-1; D is perhaps TRBD1 (6 bases). CDR3 length equals 13 residues. V was shortened by 8 bases and J by 1 base, with 11 bases between the two germline ends. Germline V gene sequence: CDR1 SNHLY, CDR2 FYNNEI. This CDR3 is CASWGRRNTEAFF. The CDR3 DNA reads as TGTGCCAGCTGGGGGCGGCGGAACACTGAAGCTTTCTTT.

This clonotype showed up just a few times. J is TRBJ2-3 and V is TRBV19; tentatively, D is TRBD2 (6 bases). The CDR3 runs to 14 residues. Germline V gene data show CDR1 as LNHDA and CDR2 as SQIVND (reference sequence). Deletions cut 9 bases from V and 2 bases from J, with 15 bases between. CDR3: CASSLGTHTDTQYF. In DNA form, the CDR3 reads TGTGCCAGCAGCCTCGGGACTCACACAGATACGCAGTATTTT.

This clonotype came up a few times. The gene calls are TRBV20-1 and TRBJ1-2, with 7 bases matching TRBD1. CDR1 DFQATT and CDR2 SNEGSKA come from the germline V gene (reference sequence). V lost 5 bases to trimming and J lost 2 bases; unmatched junction nucleotides: 5. CDR3 length: 13 residues. CDR3 sequence (DNA): TGCAGTGCTCCAGGGGGGTCCAACTATGGCTACACCTTC. Its translation: CSAPGGSNYGYTF.

This clonotype was seen more than once but under ten times. The chain carries TRBV6-2 or TRBV6-3 and TRBJ1-1, with unresolved D. V lost 7 bases and J 4 bases, leaving 13 bases between the germline ends. Germline V gene sequence: CDR1 MNHEY, CDR2 SVGEGT. The CDR3 length is 13 residues. The CDR3 loop reads CASTGQESTEAFF. CDR3 nucleotides: TGTGCCAGCACTGGCCAAGAATCCACTGAAGCTTTCTTT.

The CDR3 DNA sequence: TGTGCCAGCAGTGAGGACAGGGGGGGTGAGCAGCCCCAGCATTTT. This gives the protein CASSEDRGGEQPQHF. The gene calls are TRBV6-1 and TRBJ1-5, with 10 bases that match TRBD1. CDR3 length: 15 amino acids. Germline lookup yields CDR1 MNHNS and CDR2 SASEGT. The J segment lost 7 bases and the V segment lost 3 bases, leaving 6 bases of the junction unmatched.

This clonotype has ten or more counts. The chain has TRBV10-1 and TRBJ2-5; no reliable D call. This CDR3 is built from 13 residues. Germline-derived CDR1 and CDR2 are WNHNN and SYGVQD (reference sequence). The V gene lost 3 bases and the J gene lost 3 bases, with 8 bases spanning the gap. CDR3 nucleotide sequence: TGCGCCAGCAGTGATCGAACAGAAGAGACCCAGTACTTC. It is translated as CASSDRTEETQYF.

In its sample, this clonotype was seen many times. The rearrangement joins TRBV7-9 to TRBJ2-1; D is unresolved. Trimming stripped 3 bases from V and 4 bases from J, with 4 bases between. This CDR3 is 12 amino acids long. The germline CDR1 and CDR2 sequences are SEHNR and FQNEAQ (reference sequence). The CDR3: CASSFTYNEQFF. For the CDR3, the DNA is TGTGCCAGCAGCTTCACATACAATGAGCAGTTCTTC.

This clonotype has more than one count but fewer than ten. This chain uses TRBV27 with TRBJ1-5; D perhaps matches TRBD1 (6 bases). The CDR3 has 17 residues. V was shortened by 4 bases and J by 6 bases, with 22 bases between the two germline ends. Germline CDR1 MNHEY, CDR2 SMNVEV (reference sequence). CDR3 protein: CASSSRTGGFSGQPQHF. The CDR3 region has the DNA TGTGCCAGCAGTTCACGGACGGGGGGCTTTTCGGGTCAGCCCCAGCATTTT.

V usage is TRBV7-2 and J usage is TRBJ2-5; 7 bases are shared with TRBD2. Looked up from germline, CDR1 is SGHTA and CDR2 is FQGNSA. The CDR3 has 14 residues. The ends lost 2 bases at V and 13 bases at J; junction bases unmatched: 13. CDR3 in amino acids: CASSLITGGRELYF. The CDR3 nucleotides are TGTGCCAGCAGCTTAATCACGGGGGGTAGAGAACTGTACTTC.

This sequence joins TRBV11-2 and TRBJ1-5, with a weak D call TRBD1 (5 bases). CDR3 length equals 15 residues. Trimming left V 0 bases short and J 6 bases short, with 12 bases between. Germline V gene data show CDR1 as SGHAT and CDR2 as FQNNGV. The CDR3 DNA sequence: TGTGCCAGCAGCTTAGATACGGGGGAGGGTCAGCCCCAGCATTTT. Its protein product is CASSLDTGEGQPQHF. The variable domain in full, with the rest retrieved from reference TRBV11-2 and TRBJ1-5, is EAGVAQSPRYKIIEKRQSVAFWCNPISGHATLYWYQQILGQGPKLLIQFQNNGVVDDSQLPKDRFSAERLKGVDSTLKIQPAKLEDSAVYLCASSLDTGEGQPQHFGDGTRLSIL.